The 16 T cell receptor beta chains below all came from one sample that was sequenced in a study of cytomegalovirus exposure and HLA in healthy donors. PCR involved 60 Vbeta and 13 Jbeta primers. Libraries were prepared by immunoSEQ multiplex PCR; TCRdb keeps only in-frame clonotypes and omits some of them. The sample consists of around 110,000 clones, about 70% of them appearing once. Specimen: PBMCs. The receptor source for this set is a man aged 30 to 39 in good health and CMV-seropositive.

The chain recombines TRBV27 with TRBJ2-1; 10 bases are shared with TRBD2. With V trimmed by 6 bases and J by 10 bases, 6 bases remained unmatched. The germline V gene has CDR1 MNHEY and CDR2 SMNVEV (reference sequence). There are 13 residues in the CDR3. CDR3 sequence: CASRPSGGREQFF. CDR3 nucleotide sequence: TGTGCCAGCAGGCCTAGCGGGGGACGCGAGCAGTTCTTC.

The chain has TRBV11-3 and TRBJ2-3; D gene unclear. Trimming pared 5 bases from V and 1 base from J, leaving 10 bases between. In germline, CDR1 is SGHNT, CDR2 YENEEA. The CDR3 runs 14 residues. CDR3 nucleotide sequence: TGTGCCAGCAGCCCCGGTGCCGGCACAGATACGCAGTATTTT. Amino acids: CASSPGAGTDTQYF.

The chain couples TRBV7-2 to TRBJ2-5, with D possibly TRBD1 on 6 matching bases. Germline-derived CDR1 and CDR2 are SGHTA and FQGNSA. This CDR3 comprises 11 residues. Trimming stripped 5 bases from V and 13 bases from J, with 14 bases between. CDR3 amino acids: CASSLQGIGYF. CDR3 nucleotides: TGTGCCAGCAGCCTACAGGGAATCGGGTACTTC.

This clone was detected once. The rearrangement uses TRBV11-2 and TRBJ1-3; 9 bases fit TRBD1. Germline V CDR1 and CDR2: SGHAT, FQNNGV. There are 13 residues in the CDR3. V lost 8 bases and J lost 1; bases outside the gene matches: 0. DNA for the CDR3: TGTGCCAGCGGACAGGGGTCTGGAAACACCATATATTTT. Its translation: CASGQGSGNTIYF.

The chain uses TRBV6-5 and TRBJ2-5; 12 bases are a match to TRBD2. Per germline, CDR1 MNHEY and CDR2 SVGAGI. CDR3 length: 15 amino acids. The trim removed 6 bases at V and 5 bases at J, leaving 7 bases unmatched. Here the CDR3 DNA reads TGTGCCAGCAGACGGCTAGCGGGGGGGCCGGAGACCCAGTACTTC. This gives the protein CASRRLAGGPETQYF.

The CDR3 coding sequence is TGCGCCAGCAGCCCGAGTTGGACAGGAGCTAACTATGGCTACACCTTC. The encoded protein is CASSPSWTGANYGYTF. The chain couples TRBV4-1 to TRBJ1-2; 7 bases fit TRBD1. This CDR3 is 16 amino acids long. V lost 4 bases and J lost 0; bases outside the gene matches: 8. The germline V gene encodes CDR1 MGHRA and CDR2 YSYEKL.

The chain employs TRBV15 and TRBJ2-1; the match to TRBD1 covers 9 bases. The CDR3 spans 16 residues. The germline CDR1 and CDR2 sequences are LNHNV and YYDKDF (reference sequence). With 3 bases clipped from V and 5 bases from J, the junction kept 8 bases outside the gene matches. The CDR3, as DNA: TGTGCCACCAGCAGGTCCGGGACAGGGCGTAACAATGAGCAGTTCTTC. It specifies CATSRSGTGRNNEQFF.

This chain links TRBV25-1 with TRBJ2-5; TRBD2 agrees at 12 bases. This CDR3 is built from 17 residues. V shed 2 bases and J 5 bases; nucleotides not matched to a gene: 9. Germline V gene sequence: CDR1 MGHDK, CDR2 SYGVNS. The chain's CDR3 is CASSEGRTSGEGETQYF. CDR3 DNA sequence: TGTGCCAGCAGTGAAGGCCGGACTAGCGGGGAAGGCGAGACCCAGTACTTC.

The chain combines TRBV12-5 with TRBJ1-5, with 9 bases identical to TRBD1. The CDR3 is made up of 16 amino acids. J was trimmed by 7 bases and V by 0 bases; bases with no gene match: 7. Germline lookup yields CDR1 LGHNT and CDR2 FRNRAP. CDR3 DNA: TGTGCTAGTGGTTTGGTCGGACAGGGGATGGGACAGCCCCAGCATTTT. Translating gives CASGLVGQGMGQPQHF.

The V and J genes are TRBV15 and TRBJ1-1; D is undetermined. This CDR3 is 15 amino acids long. Looked up from germline, CDR1 is LNHNV and CDR2 is YYDKDF (reference sequence). V was shortened by 1 base and J by 0 bases, with 9 bases between the two germline ends. For the CDR3, the DNA is TGTGCCACCAGCAGAGGGAGCGTCTTGAACACTGAAGCTTTCTTT. This encodes CATSRGSVLNTEAFF.

This chain links TRBV5-1 with TRBJ1-6; TRBD1 aligns across 8 bases. This CDR3 spans 15 amino acids. The V and J ends lost 0 bases and 10 bases, in that order; junction bases with no gene match: 6. Per germline, CDR1 SGHRS and CDR2 YFSETQ. CDR3 protein: CASSLAGQGRSPLHF. The CDR3 bases are TGCGCCAGCAGCTTGGCTGGACAGGGTCGATCACCCCTCCACTTT.

The rearrangement joins TRBV29-1 to TRBJ1-3; the match to TRBD1 covers 7 bases. V shed 4 bases, J shed 0 bases, and the junction held 3 bases outside the gene matches. There are 14 residues in the CDR3. In germline, CDR1 is SQVTM, CDR2 ANQGSEA. CDR3 coding DNA: TGCAGCGTTGGGGACAGTCACTCTGGAAACACCATATATTTT. It translates to CSVGDSHSGNTIYF.

The genes are TRBV7-8 and TRBJ2-7; 9 bases match TRBD1. From germline, CDR1 is SGHVS and CDR2 FQNEAQ. The CDR3 is 15 residues long. The V gene end was trimmed by 5 bases and the J gene end by 4 bases; junction bases not matched to a gene: 9. CDR3 amino acids: CASSQGRTGAYEQYF. CDR3 nucleotides: TGTGCCAGCAGCCAAGGACGGACAGGGGCTTACGAGCAGTACTTC.

The chain carries TRBV28 and TRBJ1-2; 8 positions match TRBD1. The CDR3 contains 14 residues. Germline CDR1 and CDR2: MDHEN and SYDVKM. Trimming cost V 4 bases and J 5 bases; bases outside gene matches: 6. CDR3 sequence: CASSSPGQEYGYTF. The CDR3 DNA follows: TGTGCCAGCAGTTCGCCGGGACAGGAATATGGCTACACCTTC.

This clone was detected a few times. J is TRBJ2-7 and V is TRBV5-4, with D possibly being TRBD1 (6 bases). V lost 4 bases to trimming and J lost 2 bases, with 13 bases between them. The germline CDR1 and CDR2 sequences are SGHNT and YYREEE (reference sequence). The CDR3 is 14 residues long. CDR3 coding DNA: TGTGCCAGCAGCCTCCGGACAGCTACCTACGAGCAGTACTTC. Translating it yields CASSLRTATYEQYF.

The rearrangement uses TRBV19 and TRBJ2-6, with 8 bases lining up with TRBD1. Germline loops: CDR1 LNHDA, CDR2 SQIVND (reference sequence). Germline trimming cut 5 bases from V and 2 bases from J; bases unmatched to any gene: 14. The CDR3 runs to 19 residues. This CDR3 is CASSGAGRGRSAGANVLTF. The CDR3 DNA reads TGTGCCAGTAGTGGGGCTGGCAGGGGGCGATCAGCTGGGGCCAACGTCCTGACTTTC.